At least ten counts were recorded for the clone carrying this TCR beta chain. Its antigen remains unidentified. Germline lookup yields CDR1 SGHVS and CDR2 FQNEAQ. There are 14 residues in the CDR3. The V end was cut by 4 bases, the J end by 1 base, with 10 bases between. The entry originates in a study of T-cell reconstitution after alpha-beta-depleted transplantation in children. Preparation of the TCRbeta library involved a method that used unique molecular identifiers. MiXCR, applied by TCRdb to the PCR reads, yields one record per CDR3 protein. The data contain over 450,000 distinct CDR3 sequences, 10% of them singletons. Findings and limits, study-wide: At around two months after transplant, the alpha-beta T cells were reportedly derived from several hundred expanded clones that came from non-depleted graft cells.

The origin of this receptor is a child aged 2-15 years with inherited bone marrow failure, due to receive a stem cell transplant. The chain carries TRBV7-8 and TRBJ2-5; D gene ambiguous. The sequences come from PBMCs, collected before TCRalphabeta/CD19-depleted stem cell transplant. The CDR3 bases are TGTGCCAGCAGCTACCGTGGTGTCCAAGAGACCCAGTACTTC. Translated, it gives CASSYRGVQETQYF. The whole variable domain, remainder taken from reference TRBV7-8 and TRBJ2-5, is GAGVSQSPRYKVAKRGQDVALRCDPISGHVSLFWYQQALGQGPEFLTYFQNEAQLDKSGLPSDRFFAERPEGSVSTLKIQRTQQEDSAVYLCASSYRGVQETQYFGPGTRLLVL.